The 29 T cell receptor beta chains reported below all come from one sample, sequenced in a study of blood T cell repertoires in COVID-19. The assay was immunoSEQ multiplex PCR, and TCRdb's table has in-frame clones only and misses some. This sample has a few hundred thousand clones, with roughly 90% found just once. Sequencing was performed on PBMCs or T cells enriched from blood (not recorded which). Every receptor here comes from a woman aged 25-40 years who had been exposed to COVID-19.

The CDR3 nucleotides are TGTGCCAGCAGCTTAGTGGCCACTGAAGCTTTCTTT. Translating gives CASSLVATEAFF. The chain employs TRBV11-2 and TRBJ1-1; D unclear. CDR1 SGHAT and CDR2 FQNNGV come from the germline V gene. The CDR3 covers 12 residues. The V end was cut by 1 base, the J end by 4 bases, with 4 bases between.

J is TRBJ1-5 and V is TRBV19, with 12 bases lining up with TRBD1. The germline V gene has CDR1 LNHDA and CDR2 SQIVND (reference sequence). The V and J ends lost 7 bases and 3 bases, in that order; junction bases with no gene match: 4. The length of the CDR3 is 15 residues. The CDR3 bases are TGTGCCAGTATCCGGGACAGGGGGCTCAATCAGCCCCAGCATTTT. Residues: CASIRDRGLNQPQHF.

The chain couples TRBV21-1 to TRBJ2-7; TRBD1 is the table's D call and was not checked against the DNA. TRBV21-1 is described as a pseudogene. There are 20 residues in the CDR3. CDR3 DNA sequence: TGTGCCAGCAGTTGGCGGCAGGGGGCGTCTTTCGACTGCATGGCCTACGAGCAGTACTTC. Encoded protein: CASSWRQGASFDCMAYEQYF.

The chain combines TRBV28 with TRBJ1-2; 7 bases align to TRBD1. V was clipped by 7 bases and J by 4 bases; unmatched bases: 3. This CDR3 comprises 12 residues. Germline CDR1 is MDHEN and CDR2 is SYDVKM. The CDR3 DNA follows: TGTGCCAGCACGACAGGGCGCTATGGCTACACCTTC. It codes for CASTTGRYGYTF.

The sample holds one count of this clone. The J gene is TRBJ2-2, the V gene TRBV19; D ambiguous. The V gene's germline CDR1 is LNHDA and CDR2 SQIVND (reference sequence). The V gene lost 5 bases and the J gene lost 4 bases, with 8 bases spanning the gap. CDR3 length: 13 residues. This CDR3 reads CASSPMFTGELFF. The CDR3 DNA follows: TGTGCCAGTAGTCCAATGTTCACCGGGGAGCTGTTTTTT.

This rearrangement joins TRBV3-1 (or the pseudogene TRBV3-2) to TRBJ1-2; D is unresolved. The CDR3 is 13 amino acids. Germline CDR1 is LGHDT and CDR2 is YNNKEL (reference sequence). With 1 base removed from V and 4 bases from J, the gap between germline ends came to 7 bases. Here the CDR3 DNA reads TGTGCCAGCAGCCAAGCGTCCAGCTATGGCTACACCTTC. Encoded protein: CASSQASSYGYTF.

V usage is TRBV3-1 (or the pseudogene TRBV3-2) and J usage is TRBJ2-7, with TRBD2 matching over 7 bases. Germline CDR1 and CDR2: LGHDT and YNNKEL (reference sequence). The CDR3 has 14 amino acids. V shed 1 base, J shed 4 bases, and the junction held 4 bases outside the gene matches. The CDR3: CASSQGWEGYEQYF. CDR3 nucleotides: TGTGCCAGCAGCCAAGGGTGGGAGGGGTACGAGCAGTACTTC.

The chain links TRBV11-3 to TRBJ1-1; D not resolved. The V end lost 5 bases, the J end lost 5 bases, and 9 bases lay between the germline ends. The CDR3 is 12 residues long. Germline loops: CDR1 SGHNT, CDR2 YENEEA. CDR3 sequence: CASSPRSTEAFF. The CDR3 region has the DNA TGTGCCAGCAGCCCCCGTTCTACTGAAGCTTTCTTT.

The genes are TRBV10-3 and TRBJ1-3; D is uncertain. V was clipped by 10 bases and J by 0 bases, with 10 bases between them. The CDR3 is made up of 13 amino acids. Germline assignment: CDR1 ENHRY and CDR2 SYGVKD. CDR3 in amino acids: CATTRGSGNTIYF. The CDR3 coding sequence is TGTGCCACCACGAGAGGCTCTGGAAACACCATATATTTT.

This clone was counted a few times. The chain recombines TRBV3-1 (or the pseudogene TRBV3-2) with TRBJ2-2; D may be TRBD1 (5 bases). Trimming left V 4 bases short and J 4 bases short, with 7 bases between. The length of the CDR3 is 13 residues. From germline, CDR1 is LGHDT and CDR2 YNNKEL (reference sequence). Written as DNA, the CDR3 is TGTGCCAGCAGCCGGGGCCCCACCGGGGAGCTGTTTTTT. Amino acids: CASSRGPTGELFF.

This clone was detected a few times. V gene TRBV5-6 combines with J gene TRBJ2-5, with 7 bases fitting TRBD1. The CDR3 has 12 residues. Germline-derived CDR1 and CDR2 are SGHDT and YYEEEE. The J segment lost 1 base and the V segment lost 9 bases, leaving 3 bases of the junction unmatched. In DNA form, the CDR3 reads TGTGCCACACAGGGGATCCAAGAGACCCAGTACTTC. It is translated as CATQGIQETQYF.

V gene TRBV30 combines with J gene TRBJ2-5, with 7 bases fitting TRBD2. The CDR3 runs to 13 residues. Germline V gene data show CDR1 as GTSNPN and CDR2 as SVGIG (reference sequence). V lost 2 bases, J lost 9 bases, and 9 bases stayed unmatched. CDR3 in amino acids: CAWSLDSSGAQYF. CDR3 DNA sequence: TGTGCCTGGAGTCTGGACTCGAGCGGGGCCCAGTACTTC. Complete variable domain (other parts from reference TRBV30 and TRBJ2-5): SQTIHQWPATLVQPVGSPLSLECTVEGTSNPNLYWYRQAAGRGLQLLFYSVGIGQISSEVPQNLSASRPQDRQFILSSKKLLLSDSGFYLCAWSLDSSGAQYFGPGTRLLVL.

The chain combines TRBV3-1 (or the pseudogene TRBV3-2) with TRBJ1-2; D possibly corresponds to TRBD1 (6 bases). The germline gives CDR1 LGHDT, CDR2 YNNKEL (reference sequence). V dropped 0 bases and J dropped 4 bases, with 18 bases sitting between them. This CDR3 is built from 17 residues. The CDR3 sequence: CASSQEGDGRGGYGYTF. In DNA, the CDR3 is TGTGCCAGCAGCCAAGAAGGAGACGGCAGGGGCGGCTATGGCTACACCTTC.

The chain has TRBV18 and TRBJ2-3; 7 bases fit TRBD2. In germline, CDR1 is KGHSH, CDR2 LQKENI. The CDR3 extends over 15 amino acids. The V and J ends lost 3 bases and 2 bases, in that order; junction bases with no gene match: 5. The CDR3, as DNA: TGTGCCAGCTCACCCCGGGACTACTACACAGATACGCAGTATTTT. It encodes CASSPRDYYTDTQYF.

This clone was seen repeatedly, ten times or more. This chain links TRBV4-1 with TRBJ2-7; no definite D call. The CDR3 is 11 residues long. V was shortened by 0 bases and J by 12 bases, with 9 bases between the two germline ends. The germline gives CDR1 MGHRA, CDR2 YSYEKL. The CDR3 DNA follows: TGCGCCAGCAGCCAAGATGTACTGCTGTACTTC. This codes for CASSQDVLLYF.

The chain has TRBV4-1 and TRBJ1-6, with D uncertain. There are 15 residues in the CDR3. Germline V gene data show CDR1 as MGHRA and CDR2 as YSYEKL. V was trimmed by 4 bases and J by 6 bases, leaving 13 bases between them. This chain's CDR3 is CASSLDGLTNSPLHF. Written as DNA, the CDR3 is TGCGCCAGCAGCCTGGATGGGCTGACTAATTCACCCCTCCACTTT.

The chain couples TRBV10-2 to TRBJ2-7; TRBD1 agrees at 7 bases. Germline values: CDR1 WSHSY, CDR2 SAAADI. V lost 8 bases to trimming and J lost 3 bases; unmatched junction nucleotides: 10. The CDR3 sequence is 14 residues long. The CDR3 sequence is CASGRQGVSYEQYF. DNA of the CDR3: TGCGCCAGCGGTAGGCAGGGGGTGAGCTACGAGCAGTACTTC.

To note about this clone: Additional DNA sequences in this sample encode the identical CDR3. The chain carries TRBV5-1 and TRBJ2-7; unclear D gene. Germline values: CDR1 SGHRS, CDR2 YFSETQ. The CDR3 extends over 11 amino acids. Trimming stripped 3 bases from V and 2 bases from J, with 3 bases between. The CDR3 DNA is TGCGCCAGCAGCTCGGCCTACGAGCAGTACTTC. Translation: CASSSAYEQYF.

The rearrangement links TRBV11-3 to TRBJ2-3, with TRBD2 matching over 14 bases. The junction had 7 bases not matched to a gene; V was cut back by 5 bases and J by 3 bases. The CDR3 totals 17 residues. Germline CDR1 reads SGHNT; CDR2 reads YENEEA. CDR3 nucleotide sequence: TGTGCCAGCAGCCTGGGACTAGCGGGAGTTATTACAGATACGCAGTATTTT. Its protein is CASSLGLAGVITDTQYF.

The rearrangement uses TRBV3-1 (or the pseudogene TRBV3-2) and TRBJ2-2, with D possibly being TRBD1 (6 bases). Germline V lookup: CDR1 LGHDT, CDR2 YNNKEL (reference sequence). CDR3 size: 20 residues. V lost 2 bases to trimming and J lost 5 bases, with 27 bases between them. The CDR3 nucleotides are TGTGCCAGCAGCCAAACTGTGATAAATAACCCGGCAGGGGCAACCGGGGAGCTGTTTTTT. Translation: CASSQTVINNPAGATGELFF.

In the case of this clone: Other DNA sequences in the sample encode the same CDR3. DNA of the CDR3: TGTGCCAGCAGATACCGGGACAGAGATGGCTACACCTTC. The encoded protein is CASRYRDRDGYTF. This sequence joins TRBV28 and TRBJ1-2, with 7 bases identical to TRBD1. CDR3 length: 13 amino acids. Losses at the gene ends were 6 bases for V and 6 bases for J; bases not matched to a gene: 7. Per germline, CDR1 MDHEN and CDR2 SYDVKM.

In this sample, this clone turned up a few times. This chain uses TRBV18 with TRBJ1-5; 7 nucleotides line up with TRBD1. The CDR3 runs 15 residues. V dropped 6 bases and J dropped 4; count of bases not matched to a gene: 9. Germline CDR1 is KGHSH and CDR2 is LQKENI. CDR3 residues: CASSATSGGNQPQHF. In DNA, the CDR3 is TGTGCCAGCTCCGCGACGTCAGGGGGGAATCAGCCCCAGCATTTT.

V is TRBV27 and J is TRBJ1-5, with 7 bases fitting TRBD1. The CDR3 is 13 amino acids. CDR1 and CDR2 (germline): MNHEY, SMNVEV (reference sequence). V shed 5 bases, J shed 7 bases, and the junction held 5 bases outside the gene matches. The DNA of the CDR3 is TGTGCCAGCAGTCGACAGGGCGGACAGCCCCAGCATTTT. Translation gives CASSRQGGQPQHF.

J is TRBJ2-7 and V is TRBV5-1; the match to TRBD2 covers 8 bases. The germline CDR1 and CDR2 sequences are SGHRS and YFSETQ. The trim removed 7 bases at V and 2 bases at J, leaving 8 bases unmatched. The CDR3 has 14 amino acids. CDR3 nucleotide sequence: TGCGCCAGCTCCCCTAGCGGGCTCCCCTACGAGCAGTACTTC. This translates into CASSPSGLPYEQYF. Using reference TRBV5-1 and TRBJ2-7 for the parts outside the CDR3, the full variable domain is KAGVTQTPRYLIKTRGQQVTLSCSPISGHRSVSWYQQTPGQGLQFLFEYFSETQRNKGNFPGRFSGRQFSNSRSEMNVSTLELGDSALYLCASSPSGLPYEQYFGPGTRLTVT.

J is TRBJ1-6 and V is TRBV6-5; D is unresolved. Deletions cut 6 bases from V and 7 bases from J, with 16 bases between. Germline CDR1 is MNHEY and CDR2 is SVGAGI. The CDR3 totals 15 residues. CDR3 sequence: CASRKDVATNSPLHF. DNA of the CDR3: TGTGCCAGCAGGAAGGATGTAGCCACGAATTCACCCCTCCACTTT.

V gene TRBV28 combines with J gene TRBJ2-7; 7 bases are a match to TRBD2. The CDR3 is 15 residues long. Trimming removed 1 base from V and 2 bases from J; junction bases left unmatched: 5. From germline, CDR1 is MDHEN and CDR2 SYDVKM. The CDR3 protein is CASSLFREVTYEQYF. The CDR3 nucleotides are TGTGCCAGCAGTTTATTCCGGGAGGTAACCTACGAGCAGTACTTC. The entire variable domain, with the rest obtained from reference TRBV28 and TRBJ2-7, is as follows: DVKVTQSSRYLVKRTGEKVFLECVQDMDHENMFWYRQDPGLGLRLIYFSYDVKMKEKGDIPEGYSVSREKKERFSLILESASTNQTSMYLCASSLFREVTYEQYFGPGTRLTVT.

The chain is built from TRBV3-1 (or the pseudogene TRBV3-2) and TRBJ2-7; 7 bases line up with TRBD1. The junction had 3 bases not matched to a gene; V was cut back by 3 bases and J by 1 base. The CDR3 is made up of 14 amino acids. Looked up from germline, CDR1 is LGHDT and CDR2 is YNNKEL (reference sequence). DNA of the CDR3: TGTGCCAGCAGCCAGGCGGACAGGTCCTACGAGCAGTACTTC. Residues: CASSQADRSYEQYF.

The chain employs TRBV27 and TRBJ1-5; 10 bases line up with TRBD1. V lost 5 bases, J lost 4 bases, and 5 bases stayed unmatched. The CDR3 totals 15 residues. CDR1 and CDR2 (germline): MNHEY, SMNVEV (reference sequence). The CDR3 DNA is TGTGCCAGCAGTACCCGGGACAGGGGAAATCAGCCCCAGCATTTT. Translating gives CASSTRDRGNQPQHF.

V usage is TRBV14 and J usage is TRBJ2-7; TRBD1 agrees at 7 bases. Per germline, CDR1 SGHDN and CDR2 FVKESK. Trimming at V came to 8 bases and at J to 3 bases, leaving 10 bases not matched to a gene. The CDR3 has 14 amino acids. The CDR3 region is CASRPQGDSYEQYF. CDR3 bases: TGTGCCAGCCGACCTCAGGGGGATAGCTACGAGCAGTACTTC.